This T cell receptor beta chain emerged from a study of T cell clones after liver transplantation. Study at large: Immunosuppression withdrawal was tried within 2 years after liver transplantation in this trial. Patients counted as tolerant after at least one year off all immunosuppression, enzymes not exceeding twice normal. Study-wide results and limits: Small, mixed patient groups and varying post-transplant times limit these conclusions.

Germline V gene data show CDR1 as SGHNT and CDR2 as YYREEE (reference sequence). The CDR3 sequence is 14 residues long. The germline V and J ends were trimmed by 4 bases and 1 base, with 11 bases remaining between them. TCRdb's table, derived via immunoSEQ multiplex PCR, lists solely in-frame clones and lacks some. The sample carries 70,000 to 80,000 clones, under 95% recorded once. This clone was detected only once. Its specificity is unknown. Specimen: CD4+ T cells from blood, collected before liver transplant. This rearrangement joins TRBV5-4 to TRBJ1-2; D is perhaps TRBD1 (6 bases). The receptor was derived from a human donor who received a liver transplant. The CDR3 sequence is CASSQDSHNYGYTF. The DNA of the CDR3 is TGTGCCAGCAGCCAGGACAGCCATAACTATGGCTACACCTTC.